The next 3 T cell receptor beta chains were all read from a single sample in a study of naive and memory T cell subsets. Both TRBC1 and TRBC2 were covered by a beta constant-region primer of two equimolar oligonucleotides. The ligated cDNA underwent four PCR rounds using SP2 and nested alpha and beta constant-region primers. From the UMI-ligation and nested PCR reads, TCRdb called clonotypes with MiXCR, one entry per CDR3 protein. This table holds about 150,000 distinct CDR3 sequences, roughly 20% found once. Findings and limits, study-wide: A few larger clonotypes appeared in naive repertoires, especially CD8, possibly memory cells re-expressing CD45RA.

Their antigens remain unidentified. The sample consisted of naive CD4+ T cells from blood. The receptors derive from a human donor in good health.

This clonotype was detected ten times or more. V is TRBV28 and J is TRBJ2-4; D is unresolved. The V end was cut by 2 bases, the J end by 2 bases, with 7 bases between. The CDR3 spans 14 residues. The germline V gene has CDR1 MDHEN and CDR2 SYDVKM. CDR3 region: CASSLLGSKNIQYF. The CDR3 bases are TGTGCCAGCAGTTTACTAGGGTCCAAAAACATTCAGTACTTC.

This chain links TRBV29-1 with TRBJ1-1; TRBD1 might be the D (5 bases). The germline V and J ends were trimmed by 4 bases and 1 base, with 7 bases remaining between them. Germline V gives CDR1 SQVTM, CDR2 ANQGSEA. The CDR3 totals 12 residues. CDR3 loop: CSVVGTNTEAFF. CDR3 sequence (DNA): TGCAGCGTTGTAGGGACGAACACTGAAGCTTTCTTT. Variable domain in full (rest from reference TRBV29-1 and TRBJ1-1): SAVISQKPSRDICQRGTSLTIQCQVDSQVTMMFWYRQQPGQSLTLIATANQGSEATYESGFVIDKFPISRPNLTFSTLTVSNMSPEDSSIYLCSVVGTNTEAFFGQGTRLTVV.

V usage is TRBV14 and J usage is TRBJ2-1; D ambiguous. CDR3 size: 13 residues. Germline CDR1 and CDR2: SGHDN and FVKESK. With 3 bases removed from V and 4 bases from J, the gap between germline ends came to 7 bases. The chain's CDR3 is CASSQGIYNEQFF. The CDR3 coding sequence is TGTGCCAGCAGCCAGGGGATATACAATGAGCAGTTCTTC.